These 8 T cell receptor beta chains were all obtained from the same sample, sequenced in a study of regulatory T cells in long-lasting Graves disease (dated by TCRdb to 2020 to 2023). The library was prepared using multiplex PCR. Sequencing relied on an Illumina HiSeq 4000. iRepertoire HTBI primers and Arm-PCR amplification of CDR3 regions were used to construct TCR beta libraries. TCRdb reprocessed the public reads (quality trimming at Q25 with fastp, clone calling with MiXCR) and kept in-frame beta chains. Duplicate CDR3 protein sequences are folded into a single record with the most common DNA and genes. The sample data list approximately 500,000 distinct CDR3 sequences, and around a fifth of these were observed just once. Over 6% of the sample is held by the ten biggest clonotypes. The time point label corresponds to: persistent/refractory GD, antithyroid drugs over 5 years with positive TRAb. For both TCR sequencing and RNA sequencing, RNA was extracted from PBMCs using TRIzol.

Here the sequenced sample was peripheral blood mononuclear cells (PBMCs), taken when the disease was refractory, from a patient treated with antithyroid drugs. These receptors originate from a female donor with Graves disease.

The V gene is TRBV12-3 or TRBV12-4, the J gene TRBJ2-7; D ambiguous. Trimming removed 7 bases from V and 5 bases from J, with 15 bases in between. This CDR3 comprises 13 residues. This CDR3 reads CASNRGAGNEQYF. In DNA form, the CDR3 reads TGTGCCAGCAATCGAGGAGCCGGTAACGAGCAGTACTTC.

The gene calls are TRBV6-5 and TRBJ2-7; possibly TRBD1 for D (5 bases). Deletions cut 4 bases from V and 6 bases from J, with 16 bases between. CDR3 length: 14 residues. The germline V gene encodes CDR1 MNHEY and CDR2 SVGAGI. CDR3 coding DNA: TGTGCCAGCAGTTCACCCAGGGATTCGGTCGAGCAGTACTTC. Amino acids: CASSSPRDSVEQYF.

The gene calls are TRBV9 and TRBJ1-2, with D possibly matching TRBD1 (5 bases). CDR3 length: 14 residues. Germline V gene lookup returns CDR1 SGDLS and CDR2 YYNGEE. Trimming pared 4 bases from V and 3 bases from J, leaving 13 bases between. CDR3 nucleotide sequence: TGTGCCAGCAGCCCGCATGGGACTGACTATGGCTACACCTTC. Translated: CASSPHGTDYGYTF. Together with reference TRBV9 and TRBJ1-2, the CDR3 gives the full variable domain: DSGVTQTPKHLITATGQRVTLRCSPRSGDLSVYWYQQSLDQGLQFLIQYYNGEERAKGNILERFSAQQFPDLHSELNLSSLELGDSALYFCASSPHGTDYGYTFGSGTRLTVV.

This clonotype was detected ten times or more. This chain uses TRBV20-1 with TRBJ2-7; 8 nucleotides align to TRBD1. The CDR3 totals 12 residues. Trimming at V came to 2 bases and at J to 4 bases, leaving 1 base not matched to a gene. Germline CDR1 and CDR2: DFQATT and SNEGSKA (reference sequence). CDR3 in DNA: TGCAGTGCTAGACAGGGGGCTTACGAGCAGTACTTC. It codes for CSARQGAYEQYF.

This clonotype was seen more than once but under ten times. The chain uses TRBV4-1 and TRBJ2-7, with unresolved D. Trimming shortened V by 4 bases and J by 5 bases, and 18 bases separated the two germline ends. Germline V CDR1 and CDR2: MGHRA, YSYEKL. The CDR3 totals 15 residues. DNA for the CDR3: TGCGCCAGCAGCCCTACTTTGGTTAGCTCTAACGAGCAGTACTTC. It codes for CASSPTLVSSNEQYF.

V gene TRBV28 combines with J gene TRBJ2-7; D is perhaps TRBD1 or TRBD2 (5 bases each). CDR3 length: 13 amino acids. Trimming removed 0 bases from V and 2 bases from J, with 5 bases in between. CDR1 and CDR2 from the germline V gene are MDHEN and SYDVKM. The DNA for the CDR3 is TGTGCCAGCAGTTTATGGGGACCCTACGAGCAGTACTTC. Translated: CASSLWGPYEQYF.

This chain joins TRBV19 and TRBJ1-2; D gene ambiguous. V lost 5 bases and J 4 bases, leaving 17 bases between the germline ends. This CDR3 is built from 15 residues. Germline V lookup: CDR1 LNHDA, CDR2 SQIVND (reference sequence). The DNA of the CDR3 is TGTGCCAGTAGTGTGATCGTAGGATCCTTCTATGGCTACACCTTC. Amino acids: CASSVIVGSFYGYTF.

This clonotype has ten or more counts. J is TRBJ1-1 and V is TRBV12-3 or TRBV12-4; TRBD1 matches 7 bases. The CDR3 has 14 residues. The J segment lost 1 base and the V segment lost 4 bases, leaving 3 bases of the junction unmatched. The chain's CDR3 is CASSSGQANTEAFF. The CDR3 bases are TGTGCCAGCAGTTCCGGACAGGCGAACACTGAAGCTTTCTTT.